This T cell receptor beta chain originates from a study of cytomegalovirus exposure and HLA in healthy donors. Study-wide results and caveats: Most TCRs appeared rarely, but some public TCRs recurred in many donors.

This clone was recorded once. The antigen remains unidentified. Trimming took 4 bases from V and 4 from J; bases not matched to a gene: 3. Germline lookup yields CDR1 GTSNPN and CDR2 SVGIG (reference sequence). This CDR3 contains 12 residues. Sequencing used immunoSEQ multiplex PCR; TCRdb keeps in-frame clones, though not all of them. The table shows about 200,000 clones, with approximately 78% occurring only once. These donors were members of the approximately 110-subject validation cohort, a group separate from the approximately 670-subject first cohort. Sequenced input: PBMCs. The chain is built from TRBV30 and TRBJ2-7, with 8 bases identical to TRBD2. This TCR was sampled from a woman aged 25 to 39 in good health and CMV-seronegative. CDR3 sequence: CAWTGGLYEQYF. In DNA form, the CDR3 reads TGTGCCTGGACGGGGGGGTTATACGAGCAGTACTTC. Drawing the rest from reference TRBV30 and TRBJ2-7, the complete variable domain is SQTIHQWPATLVQPVGSPLSLECTVEGTSNPNLYWYRQAAGRGLQLLFYSVGIGQISSEVPQNLSASRPQDRQFILSSKKLLLSDSGFYLCAWTGGLYEQYFGPGTRLTVT.